This passage covers 5 T cell receptor beta chains from one sample sequenced in a study of identical twins. Each CDR3 protein gets one entry after TCRdb re-called the 5' RACE reads with MiXCR. The sample records more than 600,000 distinct CDR3 sequences, approximately 18% being singletons. Separately, the same data were catalogued under a study of T cells expressing NK-cell markers.

The material sequenced was PBMCs. These receptors all stem from a woman between 18 and 29 years old in good health.

J is TRBJ1-1 and V is TRBV20-1; a weak D match, TRBD1 (6 bases). The CDR3 covers 14 residues. Per germline, CDR1 DFQATT and CDR2 SNEGSKA (reference sequence). The V end was cut by 5 bases, the J end by 4 bases, with 17 bases between. CDR3 in DNA: TGCAGTGCTGGGGGCCGGGGCCGATTCACTGAAGCTTTCTTT. The encoded protein is CSAGGRGRFTEAFF.

This clonotype has more than one count but fewer than ten. The rearrangement links TRBV20-1 to TRBJ1-1; perhaps TRBD1 as D (5 bases). The CDR3 totals 13 residues. Between the trimmed V and J ends, which lost 3 bases and 3 bases, there was a span of 11 bases. Per germline, CDR1 DFQATT and CDR2 SNEGSKA (reference sequence). In DNA form, the CDR3 reads TGCAGTGCTAGGATGGGGGTTTACACTGAAGCTTTCTTT. Its translation is CSARMGVYTEAFF.

The chain uses TRBV5-6 and TRBJ2-1; TRBD2 aligns across 9 bases. Trimming cost V 3 bases and J 8 bases; bases outside gene matches: 3. Germline CDR1 SGHDT, CDR2 YYEEEE. The CDR3 totals 13 residues. The CDR3 DNA sequence: TGTGCCAGCAGCTGGGTAGCGGGGGATGAGCAGTTCTTC. Its protein product is CASSWVAGDEQFF.

V gene TRBV20-1 combines with J gene TRBJ2-1, with 10 bases aligning to TRBD2. The CDR3 sequence is 13 residues long. Germline V gene sequence: CDR1 DFQATT, CDR2 SNEGSKA (reference sequence). The junction had 8 bases not matched to a gene; V was cut back by 8 bases and J by 7 bases. For the CDR3, the DNA is TGCAGTTCCGGGGCTAGCGGGAGAAATGAGCAGTTCTTC. It specifies CSSGASGRNEQFF.

This clonotype has a handful of counts. The chain joins TRBV20-1 to TRBJ2-7; D not certain. This CDR3 spans 15 amino acids. V lost 1 base to trimming and J lost 5 bases, with 18 bases between them. The germline gives CDR1 DFQATT, CDR2 SNEGSKA (reference sequence). CDR3 DNA: TGCAGTGCTAGAGCCCGATCGGGCGCCGACCACGAGCAGTACTTC. Its protein is CSARARSGADHEQYF.